This TCR beta chain was retrieved from a study of blood T cell repertoires in COVID-19. Study in general: The United States, Italy and Spain were the sources of the acute and convalescent COVID-19 samples. Sources were T cells, B-cell-depleted T cells, or PBMCs; the material itself was cDNA or gDNA.

Participants had their cohort set by participant-reported clinical history. The CDR3 has 11 amino acids. Germline V gene data show CDR1 as DFQATT and CDR2 as SNEGSKA (reference sequence). V was clipped by 6 bases and J by 10 bases, with 13 bases between them. Original analysis: Reference gene primer amplification in the assay estimated nucleated cell counts. Sequencing used immunoSEQ multiplex PCR; TCRdb keeps in-frame clones, though not all of them. The D gene and trimming were derived from the DNA, and the V and J assignments and clone size from that table. The table has 150,000 to 200,000 clones, roughly three quarters seen once; the top ten hold about 17%.

This receptor was taken from a woman in her fifties or sixties with acute COVID-19. The sequenced material came from PBMCs or T cells enriched from blood (not recorded which). The rearrangement uses TRBV20-1 and TRBJ1-5, with a weak D call TRBD1 (5 bases). This CDR3 reads CSARGEKPQHF. The CDR3 DNA reads as TGCAGTGCCCGGGGGGAGAAACCCCAGCATTTT.